Listed below are T cell receptor beta chains from one sample, sequenced in a study of CD8 T cells in ankylosing spondylitis. One entry per CDR3 protein results from TCRdb running MiXCR on the 5' RACE reads. The sample carries 250,000 to 350,000 distinct CDR3 sequences, around 21% recorded once. The source material was blood, either unsorted or a sorted T cell fraction (not recorded which). The receptor set was obtained from a female donor with ankylosing spondylitis or in good health (not recorded which). CDR3s include the opening cysteine and the closing phenylalanine or tryptophan. The order of the fields is V gene, J gene, CDR3 protein.

V gene: TRBV20-1; J gene: TRBJ2-7; CDR3 protein: CSARPAVGREQYF
V gene: TRBV12-3/TRBV12-4; J gene: TRBJ2-7; CDR3 protein: CASTPTGALREQYF
V gene: TRBV29-1; J gene: TRBJ2-1; CDR3 protein: CSVLRTGGIEQFF
V gene: TRBV12-5; J gene: TRBJ2-1; CDR3 protein: CASGKESGSSYNEQFF
V gene: TRBV7-2; J gene: TRBJ2-5; CDR3 protein: CASSLPSGRGGTQYF
V gene: TRBV9; J gene: TRBJ2-1; CDR3 protein: CASSNSGEAEQFF
V gene: TRBV7-2; J gene: TRBJ2-2; CDR3 protein: CASSLSGNSANTGELFF
V gene: TRBV15; J gene: TRBJ2-1; CDR3 protein: CATSRDLTRRGLYNEQFF
V gene: TRBV14; J gene: TRBJ1-1; CDR3 protein: CASKTGMNTEAFF
V gene: TRBV4-3; J gene: TRBJ2-1; CDR3 protein: CASSLSLSATNEQFF
V gene: TRBV5-5; J gene: TRBJ2-3; CDR3 protein: CASSRRASTDTQYF
V gene: TRBV5-5; J gene: TRBJ2-3; CDR3 protein: CASSFGRSTDTQYF
V gene: TRBV6-1; J gene: TRBJ2-1; CDR3 protein: CASSLSASSYNEQFF
V gene: TRBV7-7; J gene: TRBJ2-3; CDR3 protein: CASSPSGSDTQYF
V gene: TRBV12-3/TRBV12-4; J gene: TRBJ1-2; CDR3 protein: CASSSGAYGYTF
V gene: TRBV24-1; J gene: TRBJ2-3; CDR3 protein: CATSDPPTSGTDTQYF
V gene: TRBV5-6; J gene: TRBJ2-2; CDR3 protein: CASSQPGGGLTGELFF
V gene: TRBV5-1; J gene: TRBJ2-3; CDR3 protein: CASSPDRGHTDTQYF
V gene: TRBV15; J gene: TRBJ2-7; CDR3 protein: CATSRDSRTSSYEQYF
V gene: TRBV4-2; J gene: TRBJ1-5; CDR3 protein: CASSHLGGQPQHF
V gene: TRBV5-1; J gene: TRBJ1-2; CDR3 protein: CASSLGQGGYTF
V gene: TRBV4-3; J gene: TRBJ1-1; CDR3 protein: CASSPGVDSPYTEAFF
V gene: TRBV12-3/TRBV12-4; J gene: TRBJ2-7; CDR3 protein: CASSSPHPSEQYF
V gene: TRBV20-1; J gene: TRBJ2-3; CDR3 protein: CSALERRTDTQYF
V gene: TRBV20-1; J gene: TRBJ2-1; CDR3 protein: CSTRSSYNEQFF
V gene: TRBV20-1; J gene: TRBJ2-7; CDR3 protein: CSARALPQGGYEQYF
V gene: TRBV12-3/TRBV12-4; J gene: TRBJ1-4; CDR3 protein: CASSFSGANEKLFF
V gene: TRBV20-1; J gene: TRBJ2-3; CDR3 protein: CSASSGRAFTDTQYF
V gene: TRBV6-5; J gene: TRBJ2-5; CDR3 protein: CASTRDQTQYF
V gene: TRBV5-1; J gene: TRBJ2-5; CDR3 protein: CASSLPSGQETQYF
V gene: TRBV10-3; J gene: TRBJ1-6; CDR3 protein: CAISVSGQGETGSPLHF
V gene: TRBV29-1; J gene: TRBJ1-2; CDR3 protein: CSPPPDSSYTF
V gene: TRBV29-1; J gene: TRBJ1-3; CDR3 protein: CSASIGNTIYF
V gene: TRBV6-2/TRBV6-3; J gene: TRBJ2-5; CDR3 protein: CASTYGRDSDEETQYF
V gene: TRBV14; J gene: TRBJ2-1; CDR3 protein: CASSQDPSASGLYNEQFF
V gene: TRBV7-9; J gene: TRBJ2-2; CDR3 protein: CASSLEGAGELFF
V gene: TRBV6-4; J gene: TRBJ2-1; CDR3 protein: CASSLLAGGIDEQFF
V gene: TRBV11-2; J gene: TRBJ2-1; CDR3 protein: CASSFVGSYNEQFF
V gene: TRBV7-9; J gene: TRBJ1-4; CDR3 protein: CASSTEGHSNEKLFF
V gene: TRBV9; J gene: TRBJ2-7; CDR3 protein: CASSVGYGGPYEQYF
V gene: TRBV4-3; J gene: TRBJ2-3; CDR3 protein: CASSQDRGGSGTDTQYF
V gene: TRBV12-3/TRBV12-4; J gene: TRBJ1-3; CDR3 protein: CASSAGAPSGNTIYF
V gene: TRBV4-3; J gene: TRBJ1-2; CDR3 protein: CASSQDIRGSYGYTF
V gene: TRBV4-2; J gene: TRBJ1-3; CDR3 protein: CASSPGPIPRTARSGNTIYF
V gene: TRBV7-9; J gene: TRBJ2-7; CDR3 protein: CASSPARDLSYEQYF